A single sample gave rise to the 13 T cell receptor beta chains below, sequenced in a study of OX40 agonist ivuxolimab in advanced cancers. Clones were sequenced by immunoSEQ multiplex PCR, and TCRdb holds only the in-frame ones, with some missing. This table holds about 33,000 clones, about three quarters found once. This sample comprised CD4+ or CD8+ T cells sorted from blood, obtained in a trial of the OX40 agonist ivuxolimab. Every receptor here comes from an adult with an advanced solid tumor such as melanoma, head and neck, liver or kidney cancer.

The chain combines TRBV9 with TRBJ1-2; D unclear. The length of the CDR3 is 15 residues. In germline, CDR1 is SGDLS, CDR2 YYNGEE. Trimming pared 0 bases from V and 8 bases from J, leaving 17 bases between. DNA for the CDR3: TGTGCCAGCAGCGTAGCTCTTGGGCCCTTAGAAGGCTACACCTTC. Encoded protein: CASSVALGPLEGYTF.

This chain uses TRBV10-2 with TRBJ1-2; TRBD1 matches at 9 bases. This CDR3 spans 13 amino acids. Germline V gives CDR1 WSHSY, CDR2 SAAADI. V trimming: 6 bases; J trimming: 8 bases; junction bases outside the gene matches: 7. The CDR3 spells CASSLQGARGYTF. In DNA, the CDR3 is TGCGCCAGCAGCTTACAGGGGGCGAGGGGCTACACCTTC.

The V gene is TRBV5-1, the J gene TRBJ2-3, with D uncertain. This CDR3 has 11 amino acids. Looked up from germline, CDR1 is SGHRS and CDR2 is YFSETQ. Between the trimmed V and J ends, which lost 1 base and 4 bases, there was a span of 1 base. CDR3: CASSLSDTQYF. The CDR3 DNA sequence: TGCGCCAGCAGCTTGTCAGATACGCAGTATTTT.

CDR3 sequence: CASSEQGKLNYGYTF. CDR3 sequence (DNA): TGTGCCAGCAGTGAACAGGGGAAACTAAACTATGGCTACACCTTC. J is TRBJ1-2 and V is TRBV6-1; D possibly corresponds to TRBD1 (6 bases). Germline values: CDR1 MNHNS, CDR2 SASEGT. Trimming left V 2 bases short and J 2 bases short, with 12 bases between. This CDR3 is built from 15 residues.

V usage is TRBV20-1 and J usage is TRBJ2-1; possibly TRBD2 for D (6 bases). This CDR3 has 11 residues. CDR1 is DFQATT and CDR2 is SNEGSKA in the germline V gene (reference sequence). Trimming stripped 5 bases from V and 9 bases from J, with 11 bases between. The CDR3 DNA follows: TGCAGTGCTGCGATAGCGGTTGAGCAGTTCTTC. Its translation: CSAAIAVEQFF.

The CDR3 DNA reads TGTGCCAGCAGTTACTCGATACAGAACACTGAAGCTTTCTTT. As protein: CASSYSIQNTEAFF. The chain employs TRBV6-5 and TRBJ1-1; no clear D gene. CDR1 is MNHEY and CDR2 is SVGAGI in the germline V gene. The CDR3 length is 14 residues. The V and J ends lost 0 bases and 1 base respectively, with 6 bases between them.

This clone was detected only once. The chain joins TRBV28 to TRBJ2-4; D is unresolved. The V end was cut by 8 bases, the J end by 3 bases, with 5 bases between. The CDR3 is made up of 11 amino acids. Germline loops: CDR1 MDHEN, CDR2 SYDVKM. CDR3 loop: CASGFKNIQYF. The CDR3 DNA is TGTGCCAGCGGATTCAAAAACATTCAGTACTTC. The variable domain in full, with the rest retrieved from reference TRBV28 and TRBJ2-4, is DVKVTQSSRYLVKRTGEKVFLECVQDMDHENMFWYRQDPGLGLRLIYFSYDVKMKEKGDIPEGYSVSREKKERFSLILESASTNQTSMYLCASGFKNIQYFGAGTRLSVL.

This clone was seen just once. V is TRBV7-2 and J is TRBJ1-3; TRBD2 aligns across 9 bases. Gene TRBJ2-2 matches the end of the DNA better, so the J call may be wrong. This CDR3 has 15 residues. CDR1 and CDR2 (germline): SGHTA, FQGNSA. CDR3 amino acids: CASSSGTSRTGELFF. The CDR3 DNA reads TGTGCCAGCAGCTCCGGGACTAGCAGGACCGGGGAGCTGTTTTTT.

The rearrangement uses TRBV4-1 and TRBJ2-5; perhaps D is TRBD1 or TRBD2 (5 bases each). The CDR3 length is 15 residues. Germline loops: CDR1 MGHRA, CDR2 YSYEKL. V lost 1 base to trimming and J lost 5 bases, with 14 bases between them. CDR3 region: CASSQGGLAPETQYF. The CDR3 DNA reads as TGCGCCAGCAGCCAAGGGGGGTTGGCCCCCGAGACCCAGTACTTC.

This clone was detected only a few times. Mismatch with germline at one junction end may stem from a read error. The gene calls are TRBV5-1 and TRBJ1-3, with D tentatively TRBD1 (5 bases). Germline-derived CDR1 and CDR2 are SGHRS and YFSETQ. The CDR3 runs 14 residues. The CDR3 here is CASSVGPGGNTIYF. The CDR3 coding sequence is TGTGCCAGCAGCGTGGGACCTGGGGGAAACACCATATATTTT.

Only one count was recorded for this clone. The chain's CDR3 is CASSLARYTDTQYF. CDR3 DNA: TGCGCCAGCAGCTTGGCCAGGTACACAGATACGCAGTATTTT. The chain couples TRBV5-1 to TRBJ2-3; no reliable D call. Germline-derived CDR1 and CDR2 are SGHRS and YFSETQ. V shed 0 bases and J shed 2 bases, with 7 bases lying between them. The CDR3 totals 14 residues.

This clone was counted a few times. The CDR3 is CASSRQRDNSPLHF. DNA of the CDR3: TGTGCCAGCAGTCGGCAGAGGGACAATTCACCCCTCCACTTT. The rearrangement links TRBV6-5 to TRBJ1-6; perhaps TRBD1 as D (5 bases). Germline V CDR1 and CDR2: MNHEY, SVGAGI. The CDR3 contains 14 residues. The germline V and J ends were trimmed by 5 bases and 7 bases, with 12 bases remaining between them.

This chain connects TRBV7-9 to TRBJ1-2; weak D call: TRBD1 (6 bases). The CDR3 contains 13 residues. V lost 2 bases, J lost 6 bases, and 10 bases lay in between. Germline CDR1 reads SEHNR; CDR2 reads FQNEAQ (reference sequence). CDR3 sequence: CASSLRTVNGYTF. As DNA, the CDR3 is TGTGCCAGCAGCTTACGGACAGTCAATGGCTACACCTTC. Variable domain in full (rest from reference TRBV7-9 and TRBJ1-2): DTGVSQNPRHKITKRGQNVTFRCDPISEHNRLYWYRQTLGQGPEFLTYFQNEAQLEKSRLLSDRFSAERPKGSFSTLEIQRTEQGDSAMYLCASSLRTVNGYTFGSGTRLTVV.